This T cell receptor (beta chain) was identified during a study of T cells in Graves' hyperthyroidism and ophthalmopathy. From RNA transcripts, TCR beta CDR3 regions were amplified. The TCR CDR3 was amplified in a first-round RT-PCR using the HTBI primer set. In TCRdb, the multiplex PCR reads were re-called with MiXCR into one record per CDR3 protein. The top ten clones hold less than 10% of a sample with about 360,000 distinct CDR3 sequences, less than 15% of them seen once. Study-wide findings and caveats: The model anticipated ophthalmopathy a median approximately 6.6 months pre-onset. Most clonotypes expanded in thyroid above 0.001 were likewise present in blood.

The length of the CDR3 is 13 residues. Between the trimmed V and J ends, which lost 1 base and 8 bases, there was a span of 10 bases. Germline V gene lookup returns CDR1 KGHDR and CDR2 SFDVKD. A lack of ophthalmopathy progression within 18 months defined stable Graves' hyperthyroidism. Many counts were recorded for this clonotype. The antigen remains unidentified. The chain has TRBV24-1 and TRBJ1-1; weak D call: TRBD1 (5 bases). This receptor was identified in a woman aged 18-35 years with Graves' hyperthyroidism. Specimen: blood. DNA for the CDR3: TGTGCCACCAGTGATTTCGGGGGGGAAGAAGCTTTCTTT. It specifies CATSDFGGEEAFF.